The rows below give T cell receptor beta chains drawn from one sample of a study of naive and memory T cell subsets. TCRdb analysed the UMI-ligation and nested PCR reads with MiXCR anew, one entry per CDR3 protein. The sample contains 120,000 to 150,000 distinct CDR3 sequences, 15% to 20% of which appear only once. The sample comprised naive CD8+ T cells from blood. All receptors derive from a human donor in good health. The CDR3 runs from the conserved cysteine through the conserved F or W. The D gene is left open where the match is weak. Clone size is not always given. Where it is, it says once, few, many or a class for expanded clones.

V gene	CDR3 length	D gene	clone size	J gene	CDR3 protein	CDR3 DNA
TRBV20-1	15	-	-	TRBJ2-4	CSAGEGISAKNIQYF	TGCAGTGCTGGAGAGGGGATTTCAGCCAAAAACATTCAGTACTTC
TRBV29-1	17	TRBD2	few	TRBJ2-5	CSVQGTSGIKYQETQYF	TGCAGCGTTCAGGGGACTAGCGGGATTAAGTACCAAGAGACCCAGTACTTC
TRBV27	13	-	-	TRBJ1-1	CASSWRWGTEAFF	TGTGCCAGCAGCTGGAGGTGGGGCACTGAAGCTTTCTTT
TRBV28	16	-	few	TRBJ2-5	CASSSLWGERQETQYF	TGTGCCAGCAGTTCCCTTTGGGGAGAGAGACAAGAGACCCAGTACTTC
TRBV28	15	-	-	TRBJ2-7	CASSHDRTVNYEQYF	TGTGCCAGCAGTCACGATAGGACAGTTAACTACGAGCAGTACTTC
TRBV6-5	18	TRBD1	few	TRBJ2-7	CASSYYFERDRVSYEQYF	TGTGCCAGCAGTTACTATTTTGAGCGCGACAGGGTCTCCTACGAGCAGTACTTC
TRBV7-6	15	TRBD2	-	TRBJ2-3	CASSLVAGGPDTQYF	TGTGCCAGCAGCTTAGTAGCGGGAGGGCCAGATACGCAGTATTTT
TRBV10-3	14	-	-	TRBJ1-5	CAISGTESNQPQHF	TGTGCCATCAGTGGGACGGAGAGTAATCAGCCCCAGCATTTT
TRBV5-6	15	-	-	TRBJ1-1	CASSLVLRQNTEAFF	TGTGCCAGCAGCTTGGTGCTGAGGCAGAACACTGAAGCTTTCTTT
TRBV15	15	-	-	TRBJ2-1	CATSRGVGAFAEQFF	TGTGCCACCAGCAGAGGAGTGGGGGCTTTTGCAGAGCAGTTCTTC
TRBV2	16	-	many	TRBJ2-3	CASSEPLGPTTDTQYF	TGTGCCAGCAGTGAGCCTTTGGGACCAACCACAGATACGCAGTATTTT
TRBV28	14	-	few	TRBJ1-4	CASSESGTNEKLFF	TGTGCCAGCAGTGAATCAGGGACTAATGAAAAACTGTTTTTT
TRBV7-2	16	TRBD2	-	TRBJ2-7	CASSLEVSGTSYEQYF	TGTGCCAGCAGCTTAGAGGTTAGCGGGACTTCCTACGAGCAGTACTTC